This note documents a single T cell receptor (beta chain) sequence. The antigen is unknown. This specimen belongs to a study of shared clonotypes between healthy human individuals. Study findings and constraints: Clonotype sharing across several donors was observed for about 5.5% of naive CD4 clonotypes.

The genomic DNA of each subset was split evenly across several immunoSEQ plates. The input for sorted-subset replicate PCRs was about 0.2 ug DNA, 25,000 to 30,000 T cell genomes. TCRdb's table, derived via immunoSEQ multiplex PCR, lists solely in-frame clones and lacks some. This sample yields 740,000 or so clones, of which approximately 73% are seen a single time; around 1.8% belongs to the top ten. CDR3 length equals 15 residues. V was pared by 2 bases and J by 4 bases, with 8 bases of the junction left unmatched. Germline lookup yields CDR1 SGHNT and CDR2 YYREEE (reference sequence). Memory CD4+ cells were the fraction left after CD45RA+ naive selection.

Material for sequencing was memory CD4+ T cells sorted from blood. Stated subset: CD45RA-negative fraction. The receptor was isolated from a woman aged 25 to 39 in good health. The genes are TRBV5-4 and TRBJ1-2; TRBD1 aligns across 7 bases. CDR3 in amino acids: CASSFTGTEIYGYTF. The CDR3 DNA reads as TGTGCCAGCAGCTTTACCGGGACAGAAATCTATGGCTACACCTTC. The full variable domain, in which reference TRBV5-4 and TRBJ1-2 provide the parts outside the CDR3, is ETGVTQSPTHLIKTRGQQVTLRCSSQSGHNTVSWYQQALGQGPQFIFQYYREEENGRGNFPPRFSGLQFPNYSSELNVNALELDDSALYLCASSFTGTEIYGYTFGSGTRLTVV.